A single sample gave rise to the 17 T cell receptor beta chains below, sequenced in a study of control samples from healthy donors and cancer patients. Clones were read by immunoSEQ multiplex PCR, and TCRdb kept only the in-frame ones, dropping some. The top ten clones hold under 7.5% of a sample with 80,000 or so clones, about 93% of them seen once. The source material was blood. The receptors stem from a woman between 40 and 50 years old in good health.

The chain has TRBV5-1 and TRBJ2-1; 12 nucleotides align to TRBD2. Looked up from germline, CDR1 is SGHRS and CDR2 is YFSETQ. V dropped 4 bases and J dropped 7; count of bases not matched to a gene: 6. CDR3 length: 15 amino acids. CDR3 protein: CASSGLAGFWNEQFF. Written as DNA, the CDR3 is TGCGCCAGCAGCGGACTAGCGGGATTCTGGAATGAGCAGTTCTTC.

The rearrangement uses TRBV19 and TRBJ1-1, with D unclear. The CDR3 spans 13 residues. Trimming cost V 4 bases and J 2 bases, with 8 bases left between them. CDR1 and CDR2 (germline): LNHDA, SQIVND (reference sequence). The CDR3 is CASSKAGNTEAFF. DNA of the CDR3: TGTGCCAGTAGTAAGGCAGGAAACACTGAAGCTTTCTTT. The entire variable domain, with the rest obtained from reference TRBV19 and TRBJ1-1, is as follows: DGGITQSPKYLFRKEGQNVTLSCEQNLNHDAMYWYRQDPGQGLRLIYYSQIVNDFQKGDIAEGYSVSREKKESFPLTVTSAQKNPTAFYLCASSKAGNTEAFFGQGTRLTVV.

V gene TRBV7-2 combines with J gene TRBJ2-1; D gene uncertain. The germline V gene has CDR1 SGHTA and CDR2 FQGNSA. V shed 3 bases and J shed 0 bases, with 6 bases lying between them. The CDR3 has 14 residues. The CDR3 region has the DNA TGTGCCAGCAGCTTTCTGAGCTCCTACAATGAGCAGTTCTTC. Its protein product is CASSFLSSYNEQFF.

This chain joins TRBV30 and TRBJ1-4, with TRBD1 matching over 12 bases. CDR1 is GTSNPN and CDR2 is SVGIG in the germline V gene (reference sequence). The V segment lost 4 bases and the J segment 6 bases; nucleotides outside the gene matches: 9. The CDR3 totals 16 residues. CDR3 in DNA: TGTGCCTGGACACTCGGGACAGGGGGCTTATATGAAAAACTGTTTTTT. Translated, it gives CAWTLGTGGLYEKLFF.

The V gene is TRBV29-1, the J gene TRBJ1-3, with D unclear. Per the germline V gene, CDR1 is SQVTM and CDR2 is ANQGSEA. This CDR3 is built from 14 residues. Trimming stripped 2 bases from V and 2 bases from J, with 10 bases between. CDR3 coding DNA: TGCAGCGTTGAACTGGGGATTCCTGGAAACACCATATATTTT. Protein product: CSVELGIPGNTIYF.

This chain uses TRBV5-6 with TRBJ1-1; no reliable D call. This CDR3 region has 12 residues. CDR1 and CDR2 (germline): SGHDT, YYEEEE. With 2 bases removed from V and 5 bases from J, the gap between germline ends came to 7 bases. CDR3 DNA: TGTGCCAGCAGCTTCTCCGAGACTGAAGCTTTCTTT. It translates to CASSFSETEAFF.

The chain joins TRBV7-9 to TRBJ1-5; D ambiguous. The CDR3 is 12 amino acids. V lost 5 bases and J 5 bases, leaving 7 bases between the germline ends. From germline, CDR1 is SEHNR and CDR2 FQNEAQ (reference sequence). The CDR3 reads CASSHDHQPQHF. In nucleotides, the CDR3 is TGTGCCAGCAGCCACGATCATCAGCCCCAGCATTTT.

The chain links TRBV2 to TRBJ1-4; D gene ambiguous. Per germline, CDR1 SNHLY and CDR2 FYNNEI. CDR3 size: 16 residues. V lost 5 bases and J lost 4, with 17 bases in between. CDR3 DNA: TGTGCCAGCAGTAAATTCGGACCGCTCCTTAATGAAAAACTGTTTTTT. As protein: CASSKFGPLLNEKLFF. The full variable domain, its missing parts supplied by reference TRBV2 and TRBJ1-4, is EPEVTQTPSHQVTQMGQEVILRCVPISNHLYFYWYRQILGQKVEFLVSFYNNEISEKSEIFDDQFSVERPDGSNFTLKIRSTKLEDSAMYFCASSKFGPLLNEKLFFGSGTQLSVL.

The chain carries TRBV6-2 or TRBV6-3 and TRBJ2-1; 8 bases align to TRBD2. The J segment lost 5 bases and the V segment lost 7 bases, leaving 10 bases of the junction unmatched. CDR1 is MNHEY, CDR2 SVGEGT, per germline. CDR3 length equals 15 residues. As DNA, the CDR3 is TGTGCCAGCAACCCGAGTGGACTAGCCCACAATGAGCAGTTCTTC. Residues: CASNPSGLAHNEQFF.

This clone has a single count. The V and J genes are TRBV19 and TRBJ2-3; 8 nucleotides line up with TRBD1. The CDR3 contains 15 residues. Germline lookup yields CDR1 LNHDA and CDR2 SQIVND (reference sequence). Trimming at V came to 4 bases and at J to 8 bases, leaving 11 bases not matched to a gene. The DNA of the CDR3 is TGTGCCAGTAGTACAGGACAGGGAGGAATAGGTACGCAGTATTTT. It is translated as CASSTGQGGIGTQYF.

The chain couples TRBV10-3 to TRBJ2-7; D remains ambiguous. Germline loops: CDR1 ENHRY, CDR2 SYGVKD. This CDR3 is 12 amino acids long. The ends were cut back, 3 bases at V and 3 bases at J, with 6 bases in the middle. The CDR3 DNA reads as TGTGCCATCAGTGATAGAGGCTACGAGCAGTACTTC. It specifies CAISDRGYEQYF.

On this clone itself: At the DNA level, this CDR3 is encoded by other sequences in the same sample as well. The V gene is TRBV5-1, the J gene TRBJ2-1; no firm D call. The CDR3 contains 15 residues. CDR1 SGHRS and CDR2 YFSETQ come from the germline V gene. V lost 4 bases, J lost 4 bases, and 15 bases lay in between. The CDR3 bases are TGCGCCAGCAGCCTGGTCGGAGTTGAATACAATGAGCAGTTCTTC. Amino acid sequence: CASSLVGVEYNEQFF.

The chain employs TRBV9 and TRBJ1-1; TRBD1 is a possible D gene (5 bases). Germline-derived CDR1 and CDR2 are SGDLS and YYNGEE. Trimming stripped 5 bases from V and 8 bases from J, with 10 bases between. There are 11 residues in the CDR3. This CDR3 reads CASSGQEEAFF. DNA of the CDR3: TGTGCCAGCAGTGGACAAGAAGAAGCTTTCTTT.

The table lists this clone with a count of one. This rearrangement joins TRBV5-5 to TRBJ1-2, with D perhaps matching TRBD1 (6 bases). There are 15 residues in the CDR3. The germline V gene encodes CDR1 SGHKS and CDR2 YYEKEE (reference sequence). Trimming shortened V by 0 bases and J by 2 bases, and 11 bases separated the two germline ends. CDR3 loop: CASSLGTVENYGYTF. DNA of the CDR3: TGTGCCAGCAGCTTGGGGACAGTTGAGAACTATGGCTACACCTTC.

This clone was seen a handful of times. The chain links TRBV4-3 to TRBJ1-5, with D perhaps matching TRBD1 (6 bases). The CDR3 extends over 15 amino acids. V lost 0 bases and J 7 bases, leaving 13 bases between the germline ends. Germline CDR1 and CDR2: LGHNA and YSLEER. The CDR3 DNA reads as TGCGCCAGCAGCCAAGATGGGGGGGGCGACCAGCCCCAGCATTTT. It yields the protein CASSQDGGGDQPQHF.

J is TRBJ1-2 and V is TRBV2, with a weak D call TRBD1 (6 bases). Germline V gives CDR1 SNHLY, CDR2 FYNNEI. This CDR3 contains 13 residues. Trimming pared 7 bases from V and 4 bases from J, leaving 13 bases between. In DNA, the CDR3 is TGTGCCAGCATCGGCCGGACAGCCTATGGCTACACCTTC. Its translation: CASIGRTAYGYTF.

This chain joins TRBV19 and TRBJ2-1; D gene ambiguous. This CDR3 region has 16 residues. With 3 bases removed from V and 0 bases from J, the gap between germline ends came to 12 bases. Germline values: CDR1 LNHDA, CDR2 SQIVND (reference sequence). The CDR3: CASSISGGGSYNEQFF. The CDR3 DNA reads as TGTGCCAGTAGTATTTCAGGCGGCGGCTCCTACAATGAGCAGTTCTTC.